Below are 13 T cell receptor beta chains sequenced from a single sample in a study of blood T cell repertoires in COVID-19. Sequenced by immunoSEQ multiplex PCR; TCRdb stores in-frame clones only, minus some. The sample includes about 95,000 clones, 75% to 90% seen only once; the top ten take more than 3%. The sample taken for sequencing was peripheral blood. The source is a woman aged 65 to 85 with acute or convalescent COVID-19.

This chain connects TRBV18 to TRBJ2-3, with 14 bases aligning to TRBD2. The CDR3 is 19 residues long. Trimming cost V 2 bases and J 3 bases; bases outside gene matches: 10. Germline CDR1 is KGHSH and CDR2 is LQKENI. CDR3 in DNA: TGTGCCAGCTCACCAGAGGGACTAGCGGGGGCCTCTAAAACAGATACGCAGTATTTT. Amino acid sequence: CASSPEGLAGASKTDTQYF.

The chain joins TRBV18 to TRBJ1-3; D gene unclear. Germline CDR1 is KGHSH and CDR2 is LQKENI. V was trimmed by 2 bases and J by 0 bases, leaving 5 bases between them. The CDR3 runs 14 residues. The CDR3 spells CASSPSDSGNTIYF. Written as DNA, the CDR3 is TGTGCCAGCTCACCATCAGACTCTGGAAACACCATATATTTT.

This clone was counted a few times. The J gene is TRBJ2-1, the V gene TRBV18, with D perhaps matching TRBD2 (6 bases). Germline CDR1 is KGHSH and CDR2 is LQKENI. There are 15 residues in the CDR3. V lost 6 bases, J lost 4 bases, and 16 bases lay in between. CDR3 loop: CASSDTGLTYNEQFF. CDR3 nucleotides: TGTGCCAGCTCTGATACGGGACTTACTTACAATGAGCAGTTCTTC. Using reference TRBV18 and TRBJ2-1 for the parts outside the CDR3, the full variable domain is NAGVMQNPRHLVRRRGQEARLRCSPMKGHSHVYWYRQLPEEGLKFMVYLQKENIIDESGMPKERFSAEFPKEGPSILRIQQVVRGDSAAYFCASSDTGLTYNEQFFGPGTRLTVL.

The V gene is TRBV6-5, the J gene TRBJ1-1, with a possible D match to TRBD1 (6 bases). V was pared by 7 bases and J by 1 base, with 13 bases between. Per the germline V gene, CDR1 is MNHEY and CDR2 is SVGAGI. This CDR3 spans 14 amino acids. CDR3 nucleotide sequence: TGTGCCAGCACCCCACCACAGGGGAACACTGAAGCTTTCTTT. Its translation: CASTPPQGNTEAFF.

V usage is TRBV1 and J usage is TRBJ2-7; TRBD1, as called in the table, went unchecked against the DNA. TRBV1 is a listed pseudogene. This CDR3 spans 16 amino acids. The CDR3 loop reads CTSSQEVRTVSYEQYF. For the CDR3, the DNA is TGCACCAGCAGCCAAGAGGTTAGAACAGTCTCCTACGAGCAGTACTTC.

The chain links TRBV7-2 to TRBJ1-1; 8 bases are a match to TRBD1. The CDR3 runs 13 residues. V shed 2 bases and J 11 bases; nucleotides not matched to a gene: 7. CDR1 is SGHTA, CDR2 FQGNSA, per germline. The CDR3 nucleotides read TGTGCCAGCAGCTTATCAGGGGGCGCGGCGGCTTTCTTT. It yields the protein CASSLSGGAAAFF.

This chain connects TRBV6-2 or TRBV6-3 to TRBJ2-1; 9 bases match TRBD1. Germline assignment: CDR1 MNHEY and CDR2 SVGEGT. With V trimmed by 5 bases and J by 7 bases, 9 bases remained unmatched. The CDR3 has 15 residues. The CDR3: CASSPGGTGNNEQFF. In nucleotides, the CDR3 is TGTGCCAGCAGTCCCGGCGGGACAGGGAATAATGAGCAGTTCTTC.

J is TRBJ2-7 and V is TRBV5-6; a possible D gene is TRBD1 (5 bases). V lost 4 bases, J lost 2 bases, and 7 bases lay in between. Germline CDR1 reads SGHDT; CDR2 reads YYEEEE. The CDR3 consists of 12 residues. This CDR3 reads CASSRGAYEQYF. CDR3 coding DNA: TGTGCCAGCAGCAGGGGCGCCTACGAGCAGTACTTC.

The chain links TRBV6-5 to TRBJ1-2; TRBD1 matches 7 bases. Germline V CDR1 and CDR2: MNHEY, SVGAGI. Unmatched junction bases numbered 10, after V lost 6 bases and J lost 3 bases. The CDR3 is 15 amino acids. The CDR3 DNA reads TGTGCCAGCAGCCACCCCCGACAGGGCGACTATGGCTACACCTTC. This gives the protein CASSHPRQGDYGYTF.

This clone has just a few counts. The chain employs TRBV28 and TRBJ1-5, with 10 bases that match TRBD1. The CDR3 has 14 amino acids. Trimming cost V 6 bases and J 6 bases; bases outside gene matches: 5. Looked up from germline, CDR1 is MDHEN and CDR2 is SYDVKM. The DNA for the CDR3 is TGTGCCAGCAGGGGGACAGGGGAAGGTCAGCCCCAGCATTTT. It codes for CASRGTGEGQPQHF.

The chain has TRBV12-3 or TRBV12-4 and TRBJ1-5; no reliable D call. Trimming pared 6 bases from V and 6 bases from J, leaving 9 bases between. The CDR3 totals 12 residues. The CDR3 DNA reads TGTGCCAGCAGATCCAACGGTCAGCCCCAGCATTTT. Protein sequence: CASRSNGQPQHF.

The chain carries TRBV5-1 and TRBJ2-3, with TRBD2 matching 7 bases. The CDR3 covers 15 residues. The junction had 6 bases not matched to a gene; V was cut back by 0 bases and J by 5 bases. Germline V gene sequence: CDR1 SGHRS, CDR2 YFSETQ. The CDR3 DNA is TGCGCCAGCAGCTTGGGGGGACTAAGTAAAGATACGCAGTATTTT. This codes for CASSLGGLSKDTQYF.

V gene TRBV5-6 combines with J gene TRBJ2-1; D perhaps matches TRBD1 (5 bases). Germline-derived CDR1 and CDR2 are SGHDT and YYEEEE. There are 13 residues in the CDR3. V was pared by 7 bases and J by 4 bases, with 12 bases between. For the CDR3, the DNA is TGTGCCAGCTTAGGGGTCCGATACAATGAGCAGTTCTTC. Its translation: CASLGVRYNEQFF.